This TCR beta chain was sequenced in a study of PD-1 blockade in classical Hodgkin lymphoma. Each patient's relapse followed autologous stem cell transplantation, and brentuximab vedotin exposure varied. This table comes from immunoSEQ multiplex PCR, and its TCRdb copy is limited to in-frame clones, with some not included. Here the sample spans some 64,000 clones, around 89% being singletons. This clone occurred once. Per germline, CDR1 LNHDA and CDR2 SQIVND (reference sequence). The CDR3 is 17 amino acids. Germline trimming cut 3 bases from V and 3 bases from J; bases unmatched to any gene: 11. Sequencing used peripheral blood mononuclear cells (PBMCs), obtained at baseline. V and J are TRBV19 and TRBJ1-1; 9 nucleotides match TRBD1. The source of this sequence is a human donor with classical Hodgkin lymphoma. This chain's CDR3 is CASSILLGTGSDTEAFF. For the CDR3, the DNA is TGTGCCAGTAGTATCCTACTCGGGACAGGGTCCGACACTGAAGCTTTCTTT.